The clone carrying this T cell receptor beta chain was recorded at least ten times. Its antigen is not identified. This sample is drawn from a study of read filtering for tumor transcriptome and immune sequencing. Looking at the study overall: Among patients, some 17 were male and 14 female, aged about 40 to 90 (mean about 70). Study results and caveats: Even smaller IR-seq throughput identified most shared clonotypes. Approximately 80% of IR-seq clonotypes had one read, totaling around 3.3% of reads; RNA-seq: 74.6% and 44.6%.

This library used approximately 0.4 ug RNA and molecular barcoded adaptors spanning alpha/delta and beta/gamma chains. Via MiXCR, TCRdb re-called the reads, giving one row per CDR3 protein. The sample shows tens of thousands of distinct CDR3 sequences, roughly 14% of them seen only once. Between the trimmed V and J ends, which lost 0 bases and 7 bases, there was a span of 6 bases. This CDR3 region has 12 residues. Germline V gene sequence: CDR1 LGHDT, CDR2 YNNKEL (reference sequence). Sample: a population of CD138-negative cells sorted from bone marrow. The sequence came from a donor aged 40 or older with multiple myeloma. The chain carries TRBV3-1 and TRBJ1-2; D unresolved. CDR3 nucleotides: TGTGCCAGCAGCCAAGAGGGCGTTGGCTACACCTTC. It is translated as CASSQEGVGYTF. Combining the CDR3 with reference TRBV3-1 and TRBJ1-2 gives the whole variable domain DTAVSQTPKYLVTQMGNDKSIKCEQNLGHDTMYWYKQDSKKFLKIMFSYNNKELIINETVPNRFSPKSPDKAHLNLHINSLELGDSAVYFCASSQEGVGYTFGSGTRLTVV.